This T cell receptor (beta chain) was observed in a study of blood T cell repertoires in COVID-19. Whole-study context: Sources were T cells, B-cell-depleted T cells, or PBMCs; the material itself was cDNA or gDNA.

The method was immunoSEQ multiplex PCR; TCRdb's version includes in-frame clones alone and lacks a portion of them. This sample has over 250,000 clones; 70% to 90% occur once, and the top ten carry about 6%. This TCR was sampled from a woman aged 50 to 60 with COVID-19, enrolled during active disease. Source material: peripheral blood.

The CDR3 sequence: CASSQDWGGETEAFF. CDR3 DNA sequence: TGTGCCAGCAGCCAAGATTGGGGGGGAGAGACTGAAGCTTTCTTT. The chain uses TRBV3-1 (or the pseudogene TRBV3-2) and TRBJ1-1; tentative D call: TRBD1 (5 bases). Germline CDR1 and CDR2: LGHDT and YNNKEL (reference sequence). There are 15 residues in the CDR3. V was pared by 0 bases and J by 5 bases, with 13 bases between.